The next 4 T cell receptor beta chains were all read from a single sample in a study of cytomegalovirus exposure and HLA in healthy donors. With 60 Vbeta and 13 Jbeta primers, the PCR was carried out. The method was immunoSEQ multiplex PCR; TCRdb's version includes in-frame clones alone and lacks a portion of them. Of 180,000 or so clones detected, 82% appear once; the ten largest clones hold about 1.5%. Sequencing used PBMCs. The receptors come from a man aged 40-50 years in good health and CMV-seronegative.

The chain employs TRBV4-3 and TRBJ2-5, with D hard to call. CDR1 and CDR2 from the germline V gene are LGHNA and YSLEER. V was cut by 5 bases and J by 4 bases, with 20 bases left in between. The CDR3 is 16 residues long. The CDR3 nucleotides read TGCGCCAGCAGCTATCAAGTGGCACTTCCGGGAGAGACCCAGTACTTC. It codes for CASSYQVALPGETQYF.

The V call is TRBV11-2, the J call TRBJ2-7; no firm D call. Germline CDR1 SGHAT, CDR2 FQNNGV. CDR3 size: 13 residues. V was pared by 1 base and J by 3 bases, with 7 bases between. The chain's CDR3 is CASSLGTNYEQYF. The CDR3 bases are TGTGCCAGCAGCTTAGGTACAAACTACGAGCAGTACTTC.

The chain recombines TRBV28 with TRBJ1-4; a weak D match, TRBD1 (6 bases). Per the germline V gene, CDR1 is MDHEN and CDR2 is SYDVKM. V lost 5 bases to trimming and J lost 8 bases, with 15 bases between them. The CDR3 is 14 amino acids. The CDR3 region is CASSGQSFREKLFF. In DNA, the CDR3 is TGTGCCAGCAGTGGACAGTCCTTTCGAGAAAAACTGTTTTTT.

In this sample, this clone turned up a few times. The V call is TRBV2, the J call TRBJ1-2, with 7 bases fitting TRBD1. Per germline, CDR1 SNHLY and CDR2 FYNNEI. The CDR3 contains 15 residues. The V segment lost 4 bases and the J segment 0 bases; nucleotides outside the gene matches: 5. The CDR3 nucleotides read TGTGCCAGCAGTGTAGGGACAGACGCTAACTATGGCTACACCTTC. The encoded protein is CASSVGTDANYGYTF. The whole variable domain, remainder taken from reference TRBV2 and TRBJ1-2, is EPEVTQTPSHQVTQMGQEVILRCVPISNHLYFYWYRQILGQKVEFLVSFYNNEISEKSEIFDDQFSVERPDGSNFTLKIRSTKLEDSAMYFCASSVGTDANYGYTFGSGTRLTVV.